This TCR beta chain was profiled in a study of cytomegalovirus exposure and HLA in healthy donors. It was with 60 Vbeta and 13 Jbeta primers that the PCR ran. The repertoire was sequenced with immunoSEQ multiplex PCR; TCRdb's copy has only in-frame clones and lacks some. The sample consists of 90,000 to 140,000 clones, 13% to 15% of them appearing once. CDR3 length: 14 residues. Germline V gene data show CDR1 as MNHEY and CDR2 as SVGAGI. Trimming at V came to 6 bases and at J to 8 bases, leaving 10 bases not matched to a gene. The study, taken as a whole, reports: Earlier analysis found most TCR beta V segments productive about 90% or about 30% of the time. Association of about 17,000 TCR beta sequences with HLA alleles was found at 0.05 false discovery rate in a later analysis. In vitro testing confirmed three CMV-associated chains as specific for CMV antigens.

This clone showed up just a few times. What it binds is unknown. This clonotype was sampled from a female donor in good health and CMV-seronegative. The chain has TRBV6-5 and TRBJ1-2; TRBD1 matches 9 bases. Specimen: PBMCs. In DNA form, the CDR3 reads TGTGCCAGCAGGGAACAGGGGGCCGGGGGAGGCTACACCTTC. It specifies CASREQGAGGGYTF.